This T cell receptor (beta chain) was sequenced in a study of cytomegalovirus exposure and HLA in healthy donors. For the study at large: An earlier analysis found some 100 million unique TCR beta sequences from about 190 million T cells.

Broader study findings: Most TCR sequences were rare, but some public TCRs occurred in many donors. It was reported that the classifier diagnosed cytomegalovirus status with high specificity and sensitivity in both the original and validation cohorts. There were some V segments, including TRBV6-2 and TRBV6-3, excluded as indistinguishable.

Primers for the PCR totalled 60 Vbeta and 13 Jbeta. TCRdb keeps only in-frame clones here, not all; method: immunoSEQ multiplex PCR. The sample lists about 150,000 clones; about 85% were seen once. Germline V gene sequence: CDR1 SSHAT, CDR2 FNYEAQ (reference sequence). The CDR3 totals 14 residues. Concerning this clone itself: What it recognizes is unknown. A read error may account for a junction end that differs from germline.

This clonotype originated in a man aged 25-45 years in good health and CMV-seropositive. Sequencing was done on a sample of PBMCs. The J gene is TRBJ2-5, the V gene TRBV7-7; 8 nucleotides agree with TRBD2. The DNA for the CDR3 is TGTGCTAGCAGCTTAGCGGGACTAGGGGAGACCCAGTACTTC. It codes for CASSLAGLGETQYF. Supplemented by reference TRBV7-7 and TRBJ2-5, the full variable domain reads GAGVSQSPRYKVTKRGQDVTLRCDPISSHATLYWYQQALGQGPEFLTYFNYEAQPDKSGLPSDRFSAERPEGSISTLTIQRTEQRDSAMYRCASSLAGLGETQYFGPGTRLLVL.